This T cell receptor beta chain was profiled in a study of glioma-infiltrating T cells after dendritic cell vaccination. Time point described: after dendritic cell vaccination, including at tumor progression/relapse. Trimming took off 5 bases at V and 1 base at J, with 17 bases between the two ends. Germline-derived CDR1 and CDR2 are SGHAT and FQNNGV. The CDR3 loop spans 16 amino acids. The assay was immunoSEQ multiplex PCR, and TCRdb's table has in-frame clones only and misses some. The data show approximately 60,000 clones, about nine tenths seen once. This sequence was found in a human donor with glioblastoma. The source material was blood, sampled after dendritic cell vaccination. This chain uses TRBV11-2 with TRBJ2-5, with D possibly being TRBD2 (8 bases). The CDR3 here is CASSEGASGRQETQYF. CDR3 bases: TGTGCCAGCAGCGAGGGGGCTAGCGGGCGCCAAGAGACCCAGTACTTC.